Given below is one T cell receptor beta chain in context. Antigen specificity is unknown. This sample was taken from a study of T cell responses to AZD1222 COVID-19 vaccine. The assay was immunoSEQ multiplex PCR, and TCRdb's table has in-frame clones only and misses some. Altogether tens of thousands of clones are present, roughly 89% being singletons, with the ten largest covering about 2.2%. Study observations and caveats: Spike-wide vaccine-associated CD4 TCRs dominated at 160-218 and 743-854. Epitopes outside B.1.351 and B.1.1.7 mutated regions reportedly drew nearly half of spike TCRs.

V lost 4 bases and J lost 5; bases outside the gene matches: 7. Germline loops: CDR1 SGHNT, CDR2 YYREEE (reference sequence). The CDR3 runs to 15 residues. This TCR was recovered from an adult in good health. The chain uses TRBV5-4 and TRBJ1-4, with TRBD1 matching 8 bases. The sequencing here drew on peripheral blood, taken on day 0 of AZD1222 vaccination. The CDR3 protein is CASSTRQGRNEKLFF. The CDR3 DNA reads TGTGCCAGCAGCACCCGACAGGGGCGAAATGAAAAACTGTTTTTT. The full variable domain, its missing parts supplied by reference TRBV5-4 and TRBJ1-4, is ETGVTQSPTHLIKTRGQQVTLRCSSQSGHNTVSWYQQALGQGPQFIFQYYREEENGRGNFPPRFSGLQFPNYSSELNVNALELDDSALYLCASSTRQGRNEKLFFGSGTQLSVL.